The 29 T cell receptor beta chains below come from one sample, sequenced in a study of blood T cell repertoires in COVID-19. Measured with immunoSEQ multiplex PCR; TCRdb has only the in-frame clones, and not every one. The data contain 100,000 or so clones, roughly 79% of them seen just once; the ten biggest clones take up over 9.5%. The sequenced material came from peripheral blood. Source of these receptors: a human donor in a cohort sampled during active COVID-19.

DNA of the CDR3: TGTGCCAGCAGTTTAGGCGGCCAAGAGACCCAGTACTTC. This encodes CASSLGGQETQYF. The chain links TRBV12-3 or TRBV12-4 to TRBJ2-5; D is undetermined. The V gene lost 1 base and the J gene lost 1 base, with 4 bases spanning the gap. The CDR3 spans 13 residues.

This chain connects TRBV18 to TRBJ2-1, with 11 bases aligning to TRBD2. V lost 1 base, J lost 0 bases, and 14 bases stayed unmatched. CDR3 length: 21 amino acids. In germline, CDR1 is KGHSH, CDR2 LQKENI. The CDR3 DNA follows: TGTGCCAGCTCACCACGTCTATTTGCTACTAGCGGGGGACCCTCCTACAATGAGCAGTTCTTC. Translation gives CASSPRLFATSGGPSYNEQFF.

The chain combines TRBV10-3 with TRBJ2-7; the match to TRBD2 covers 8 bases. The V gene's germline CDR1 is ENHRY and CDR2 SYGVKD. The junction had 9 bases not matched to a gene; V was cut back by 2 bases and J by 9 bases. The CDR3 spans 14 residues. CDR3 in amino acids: CAISEVAGYKGQYF. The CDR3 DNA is TGTGCCATCAGTGAGGTAGCGGGGTATAAAGGGCAGTACTTC.

In nucleotides, the CDR3 is TGTGCCAGCAGCACGGGACAGGGGGGTTTGGGAGATACGCAGTATTTT. It codes for CASSTGQGGLGDTQYF. The chain employs TRBV7-3 and TRBJ2-3, with TRBD1 matching 11 bases. Germline V gives CDR1 SGHTA, CDR2 FQGTGA. V shed 5 bases and J 5 bases; nucleotides not matched to a gene: 9. The CDR3 extends over 16 amino acids.

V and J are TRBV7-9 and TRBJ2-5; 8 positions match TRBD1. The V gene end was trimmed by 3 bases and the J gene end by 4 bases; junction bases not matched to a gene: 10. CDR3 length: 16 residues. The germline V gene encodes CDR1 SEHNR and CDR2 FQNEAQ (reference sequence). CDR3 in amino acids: CASSFYGRGRGETQYF. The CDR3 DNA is TGTGCCAGCAGCTTCTATGGCAGGGGGCGTGGAGAGACCCAGTACTTC.

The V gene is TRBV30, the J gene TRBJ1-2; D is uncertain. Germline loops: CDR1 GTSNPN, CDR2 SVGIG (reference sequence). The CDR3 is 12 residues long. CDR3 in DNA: TGTGTTCGTACAGCGGGCCCCTATGGCTACACCTTC. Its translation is CVRTAGPYGYTF.

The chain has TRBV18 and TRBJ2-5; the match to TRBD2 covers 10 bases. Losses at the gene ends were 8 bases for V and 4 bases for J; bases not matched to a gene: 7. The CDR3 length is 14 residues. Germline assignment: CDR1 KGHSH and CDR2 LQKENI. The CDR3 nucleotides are TGTGCCAGCACGTCCAGCGGGGGGGGAGAGACCCAGTACTTC. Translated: CASTSSGGGETQYF.

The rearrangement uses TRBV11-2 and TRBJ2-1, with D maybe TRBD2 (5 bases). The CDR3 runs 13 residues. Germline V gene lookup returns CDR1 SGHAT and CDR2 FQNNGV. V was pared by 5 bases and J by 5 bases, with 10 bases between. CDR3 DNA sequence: TGTGCCAGCAGCGCCACACTAGACAATGAGCAGTTCTTC. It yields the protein CASSATLDNEQFF.

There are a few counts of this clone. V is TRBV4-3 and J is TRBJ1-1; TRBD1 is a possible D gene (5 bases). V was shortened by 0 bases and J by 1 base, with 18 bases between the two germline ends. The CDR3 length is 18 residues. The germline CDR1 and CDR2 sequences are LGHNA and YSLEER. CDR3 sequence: CASSQDRAGIITNTEAFF. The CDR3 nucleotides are TGCGCCAGCAGCCAAGACCGGGCAGGGATTATCACGAACACTGAAGCTTTCTTT.

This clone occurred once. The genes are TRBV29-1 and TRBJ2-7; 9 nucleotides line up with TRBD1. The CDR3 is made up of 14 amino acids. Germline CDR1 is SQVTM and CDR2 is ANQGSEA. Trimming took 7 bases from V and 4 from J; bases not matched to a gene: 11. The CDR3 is CSAATGTGLYEQYF. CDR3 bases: TGCAGCGCTGCCACCGGGACAGGGTTGTACGAGCAGTACTTC.

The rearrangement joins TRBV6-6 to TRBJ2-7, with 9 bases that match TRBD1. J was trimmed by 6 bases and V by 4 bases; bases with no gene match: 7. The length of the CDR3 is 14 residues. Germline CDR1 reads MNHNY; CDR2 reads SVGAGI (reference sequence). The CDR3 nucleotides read TGTGCCAGCAGTTCGAACAGGGGGCTCAGCGAGCAGTACTTC. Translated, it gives CASSSNRGLSEQYF.

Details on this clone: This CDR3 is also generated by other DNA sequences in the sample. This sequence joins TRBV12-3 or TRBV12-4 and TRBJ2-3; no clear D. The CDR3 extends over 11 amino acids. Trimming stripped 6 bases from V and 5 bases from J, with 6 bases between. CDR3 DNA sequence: TGTGCCAGCAGCCGGTTAGATACGCAGTATTTT. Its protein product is CASSRLDTQYF.

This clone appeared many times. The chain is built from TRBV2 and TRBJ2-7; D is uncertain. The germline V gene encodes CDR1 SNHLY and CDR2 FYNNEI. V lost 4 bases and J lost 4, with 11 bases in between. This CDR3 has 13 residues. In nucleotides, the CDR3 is TGTGCCAGCAGTGTTTCGGCAGCGTACGAGCAGTACTTC. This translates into CASSVSAAYEQYF. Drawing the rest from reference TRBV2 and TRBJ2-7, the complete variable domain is EPEVTQTPSHQVTQMGQEVILRCVPISNHLYFYWYRQILGQKVEFLVSFYNNEISEKSEIFDDQFSVERPDGSNFTLKIRSTKLEDSAMYFCASSVSAAYEQYFGPGTRLTVT.

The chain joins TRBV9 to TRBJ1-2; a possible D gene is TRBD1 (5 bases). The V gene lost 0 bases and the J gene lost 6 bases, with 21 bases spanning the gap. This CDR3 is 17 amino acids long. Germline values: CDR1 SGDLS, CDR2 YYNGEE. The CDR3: CASSVEYEIGGIHGYTF. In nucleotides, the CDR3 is TGTGCCAGCAGCGTAGAATACGAGATTGGGGGGATCCATGGCTACACCTTC.

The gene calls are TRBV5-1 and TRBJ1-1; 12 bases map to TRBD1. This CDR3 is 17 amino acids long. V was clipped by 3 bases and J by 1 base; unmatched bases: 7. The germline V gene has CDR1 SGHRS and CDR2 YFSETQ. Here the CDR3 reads CASSSFGTGGPNTEAFF. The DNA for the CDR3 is TGCGCCAGCAGCTCCTTCGGGACAGGGGGCCCGAACACTGAAGCTTTCTTT.

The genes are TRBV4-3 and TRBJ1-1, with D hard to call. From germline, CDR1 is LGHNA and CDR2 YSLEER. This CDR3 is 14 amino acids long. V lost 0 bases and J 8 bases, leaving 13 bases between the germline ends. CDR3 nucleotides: TGCGCCAGCAGCCAAGATCTGGTACTCCGAGAAGCTTTCTTT. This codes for CASSQDLVLREAFF.

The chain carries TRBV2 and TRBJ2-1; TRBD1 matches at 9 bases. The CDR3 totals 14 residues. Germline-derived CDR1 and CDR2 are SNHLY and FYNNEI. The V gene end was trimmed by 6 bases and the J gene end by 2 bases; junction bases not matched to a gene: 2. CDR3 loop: CASSGTGPYNEQFF. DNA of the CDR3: TGTGCCAGCAGCGGGACAGGGCCCTACAATGAGCAGTTCTTC.

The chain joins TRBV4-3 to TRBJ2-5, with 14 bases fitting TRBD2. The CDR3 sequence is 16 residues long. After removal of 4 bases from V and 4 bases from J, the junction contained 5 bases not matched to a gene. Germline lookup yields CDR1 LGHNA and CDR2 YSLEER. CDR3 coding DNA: TGCGCCAGCAGCCGGGACGGGACTAGCGGGGGAGAGACCCAGTACTTC. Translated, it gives CASSRDGTSGGETQYF.

The CDR3 here is CASSRPGQNTEAFF. The DNA for the CDR3 is TGCGCCAGCAGCCGCCCGGGACAGAACACTGAAGCTTTCTTT. J is TRBJ1-1 and V is TRBV5-1; possibly TRBD1 for D (6 bases). V shed 4 bases and J shed 1 base, with 11 bases lying between them. Germline V lookup: CDR1 SGHRS, CDR2 YFSETQ. The CDR3 is made up of 14 amino acids.

The CDR3 sequence: CASSLQGYGYTF. For the CDR3, the DNA is TGTGCCAGCAGTTTACAGGGCTATGGCTACACCTTC. The V and J genes are TRBV27 and TRBJ1-2; D possibly corresponds to TRBD1 (5 bases). CDR3 length: 12 residues. The V and J ends lost 2 bases and 4 bases respectively, with 5 bases between them. CDR1 and CDR2 (germline): MNHEY, SMNVEV (reference sequence).

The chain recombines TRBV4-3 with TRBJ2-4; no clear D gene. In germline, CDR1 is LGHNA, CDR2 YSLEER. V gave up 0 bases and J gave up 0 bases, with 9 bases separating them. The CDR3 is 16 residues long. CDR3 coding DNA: TGCGCCAGCAGCCAAGATGGGCAGTTAGCCAAAAACATTCAGTACTTC. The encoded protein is CASSQDGQLAKNIQYF.

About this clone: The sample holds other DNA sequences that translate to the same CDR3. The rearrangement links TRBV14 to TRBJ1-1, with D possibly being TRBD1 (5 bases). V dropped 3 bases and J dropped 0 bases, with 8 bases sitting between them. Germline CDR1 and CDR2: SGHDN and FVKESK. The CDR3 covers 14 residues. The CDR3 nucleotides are TGTGCCAGCAGCCAGGCAGGGATGAACACTGAAGCTTTCTTT. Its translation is CASSQAGMNTEAFF.

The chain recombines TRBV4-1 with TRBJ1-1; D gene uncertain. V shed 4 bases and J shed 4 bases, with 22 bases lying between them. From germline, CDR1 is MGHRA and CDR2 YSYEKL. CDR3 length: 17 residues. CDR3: CASSPTTHRLSATEAFF. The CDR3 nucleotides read TGCGCCAGCAGCCCAACCACGCATAGACTGTCGGCCACTGAAGCTTTCTTT.

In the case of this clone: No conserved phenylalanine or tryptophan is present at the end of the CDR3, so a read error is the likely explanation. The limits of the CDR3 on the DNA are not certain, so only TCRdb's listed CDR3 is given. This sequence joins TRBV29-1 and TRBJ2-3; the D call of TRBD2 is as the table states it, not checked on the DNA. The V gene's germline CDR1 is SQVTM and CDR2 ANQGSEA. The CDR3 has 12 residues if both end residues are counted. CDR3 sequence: CSVEVAGKTGFL.

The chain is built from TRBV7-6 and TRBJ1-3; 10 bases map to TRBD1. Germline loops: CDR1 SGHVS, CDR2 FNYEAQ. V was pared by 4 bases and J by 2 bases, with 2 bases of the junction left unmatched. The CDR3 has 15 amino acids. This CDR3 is CASSWTGGPGNTIYF. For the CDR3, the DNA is TGTGCCAGCAGCTGGACAGGGGGACCTGGAAACACCATATATTTT.

CDR3 sequence: CAWSVWASNQPQHF. The DNA for the CDR3 is TGTGCCTGGAGTGTATGGGCTAGCAATCAGCCCCAGCATTTT. The chain couples TRBV30 to TRBJ1-5; D is unclear. CDR3 length: 14 residues. V lost 0 bases, J lost 0 bases, and 6 bases lay in between. In germline, CDR1 is GTSNPN, CDR2 SVGIG (reference sequence).

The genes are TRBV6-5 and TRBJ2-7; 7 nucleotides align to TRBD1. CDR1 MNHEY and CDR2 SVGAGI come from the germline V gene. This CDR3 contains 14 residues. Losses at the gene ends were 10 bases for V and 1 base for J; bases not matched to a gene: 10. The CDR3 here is CATARTGSSYEQYF. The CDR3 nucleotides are TGTGCCACCGCCCGGACAGGATCATCCTACGAGCAGTACTTC.

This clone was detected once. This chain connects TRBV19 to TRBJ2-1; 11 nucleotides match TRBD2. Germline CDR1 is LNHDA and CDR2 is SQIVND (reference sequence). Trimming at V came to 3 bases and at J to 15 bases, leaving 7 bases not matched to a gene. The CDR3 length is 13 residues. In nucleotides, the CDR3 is TGTGCCAGTAGTATCCTAGCGGGGGGTCTCTCGTTCTTC. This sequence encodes CASSILAGGLSFF. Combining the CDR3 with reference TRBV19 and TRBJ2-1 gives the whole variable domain DGGITQSPKYLFRKEGQNVTLSCEQNLNHDAMYWYRQDPGQGLRLIYYSQIVNDFQKGDIAEGYSVSREKKESFPLTVTSAQKNPTAFYLCASSILAGGLSFFGPGTRLTVL.

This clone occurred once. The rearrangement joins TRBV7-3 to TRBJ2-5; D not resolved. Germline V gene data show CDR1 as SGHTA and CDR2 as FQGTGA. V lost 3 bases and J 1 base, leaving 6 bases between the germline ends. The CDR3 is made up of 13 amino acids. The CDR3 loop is CASSLSSQETQYF. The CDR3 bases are TGTGCCAGCAGCTTGTCTAGCCAAGAGACCCAGTACTTC.